These 16 T cell receptor beta chains were all obtained from the same sample, sequenced in a study of beta chain features in type 1 diabetes. Every bit of the isolated RNA underwent reverse transcription, so sequencing read expressed TCRB transcripts. Sequencing was performed with immunoSEQ multiplex PCR; in TCRdb, only in-frame clones are kept and a portion is missing. Among some 240,000 clones listed, approximately 11% were seen once. The specimen was central memory CD4+ T cells from blood. Receptors were obtained from a young man in good health.

To note about this clone: Other nucleotide sequences from this sample produce the same CDR3. The V and J genes are TRBV30 and TRBJ1-1; D unresolved. The V end was cut by 0 bases, the J end by 5 bases, with 10 bases between. The germline V gene has CDR1 GTSNPN and CDR2 SVGIG (reference sequence). The length of the CDR3 is 13 residues. Here the CDR3 reads CAWSVLAGTEAFF. CDR3 sequence (DNA): TGTGCCTGGAGTGTACTAGCGGGGACTGAAGCTTTCTTT.

This chain connects TRBV6-6 to TRBJ1-1; no firm D call. The CDR3 is 16 residues long. The V end lost 8 bases, the J end lost 0 bases, and 19 bases lay between the germline ends. Germline V lookup: CDR1 MNHNY, CDR2 SVGAGI (reference sequence). The CDR3 loop is CASYEVYVLVNTEAFF. The DNA of the CDR3 is TGTGCCAGCTACGAGGTGTACGTCTTGGTGAACACTGAAGCTTTCTTT.

This clone has more than one count but fewer than ten. The rearrangement uses TRBV7-9 and TRBJ2-7; D not certain. With 3 bases removed from V and 5 bases from J, the gap between germline ends came to 5 bases. CDR3 length: 11 amino acids. In germline, CDR1 is SEHNR, CDR2 FQNEAQ (reference sequence). The DNA for the CDR3 is TGTGCCAGCAGCTTCATGGACGAGCAGTACTTC. As protein: CASSFMDEQYF. Based on the CDR3 plus reference TRBV7-9 and TRBJ2-7, the full variable domain is DTGVSQNPRHKITKRGQNVTFRCDPISEHNRLYWYRQTLGQGPEFLTYFQNEAQLEKSRLLSDRFSAERPKGSFSTLEIQRTEQGDSAMYLCASSFMDEQYFGPGTRLTVT.

The chain links TRBV10-3 to TRBJ1-2; 9 bases line up with TRBD1. The ends lost 0 bases at V and 8 bases at J; junction bases unmatched: 13. The CDR3 length is 17 residues. Germline lookup yields CDR1 ENHRY and CDR2 SYGVKD. In nucleotides, the CDR3 is TGTGCCATCAGTGAGTCCCCGGGACAGGGCTCGGACGGGGGCTACACCTTC. Translated, it gives CAISESPGQGSDGGYTF.

This clone was counted only a few times. The chain uses TRBV4-1 and TRBJ2-5; weak D call: TRBD1 (6 bases). The V and J ends lost 1 base and 2 bases respectively, with 17 bases between them. CDR1 MGHRA and CDR2 YSYEKL come from the germline V gene. The CDR3 covers 17 residues. The DNA for the CDR3 is TGCGCCAGCAGCCAAGGCCTAGACGGACAGCTGCAAGAGACCCAGTACTTC. This encodes CASSQGLDGQLQETQYF.

In its sample, this clone was seen a few times. The chain has TRBV29-1 and TRBJ2-2; D gene unclear. V lost 7 bases and J 3 bases, leaving 12 bases between the germline ends. Germline V gene lookup returns CDR1 SQVTM and CDR2 ANQGSEA. This CDR3 spans 13 amino acids. DNA of the CDR3: TGCAGCGCCCGGGCCCATGACACCGGGGAGCTGTTTTTT. It yields the protein CSARAHDTGELFF.

The chain combines TRBV27 with TRBJ2-2; 8 bases align to TRBD1. Germline loops: CDR1 MNHEY, CDR2 SMNVEV (reference sequence). V dropped 6 bases and J dropped 1; count of bases not matched to a gene: 1. The CDR3 totals 14 residues. In DNA form, the CDR3 reads TGTGCCAGCAGCACAGGGGGGAACACCGGGGAGCTGTTTTTT. Amino acid sequence: CASSTGGNTGELFF.

This clone was counted only a few times. The chain has TRBV5-1 and TRBJ2-5, with D hard to call. Deletions cut 4 bases from V and 2 bases from J, with 15 bases between. This CDR3 has 15 residues. Germline V gene sequence: CDR1 SGHRS, CDR2 YFSETQ. CDR3 nucleotides: TGCGCCAGCAGCACAATAGGGTCCCAACAAGAGACCCAGTACTTC. Its translation: CASSTIGSQQETQYF.

This clone has a handful of counts. V and J are TRBV4-3 and TRBJ2-7; TRBD2 matches at 12 bases. V was clipped by 4 bases and J by 1 base; unmatched bases: 2. CDR1 LGHNA and CDR2 YSLEER come from the germline V gene. The CDR3 is made up of 15 amino acids. CDR3 DNA: TGCGCCAGCAGCCTCGGACTAGCGGGGTCCTACGAGCAGTACTTC. This codes for CASSLGLAGSYEQYF.

The V and J genes are TRBV14 and TRBJ2-2; 9 nucleotides align to TRBD2. With 4 bases clipped from V and 1 base from J, the junction kept 7 bases outside the gene matches. CDR1 and CDR2 from the germline V gene are SGHDN and FVKESK. The CDR3 is 17 amino acids. The CDR3 region is CASSRRAGGLNTGELFF. DNA for the CDR3: TGTGCCAGCAGCCGCAGAGCGGGAGGCTTGAACACCGGGGAGCTGTTTTTT. The full variable domain, its missing parts supplied by reference TRBV14 and TRBJ2-2, is EAGVTQFPSHSVIEKGQTVTLRCDPISGHDNLYWYRRVMGKEIKFLLHFVKESKQDESGMPNNRFLAERTGGTYSTLKVQPAELEDSGVYFCASSRRAGGLNTGELFFGEGSRLTVL.

This clone has a handful of counts. This sample also contains other DNA sequences that code for the same CDR3. The genes are TRBV11-2 and TRBJ2-5, with D unclear. CDR3 length: 12 amino acids. V was clipped by 1 base and J by 4 bases, with 4 bases between them. CDR1 is SGHAT, CDR2 FQNNGV, per germline. In nucleotides, the CDR3 is TGTGCCAGCAGCTTAGTGCGAGAGACCCAGTACTTC. It codes for CASSLVRETQYF.

This chain's CDR3 is CASSQDTRVNEQFF. In DNA, the CDR3 is TGTGCCAGCAGCCAAGATACCAGGGTAAATGAGCAGTTCTTC. The gene calls are TRBV4-2 and TRBJ2-1; tentatively, D is TRBD1 (5 bases). This CDR3 contains 14 residues. Germline lookup yields CDR1 LGHNA and CDR2 YNFKEQ. V shed 0 bases and J shed 7 bases, with 10 bases lying between them.

Note on this clone: A read error may be the cause here, since a much bigger clone is one base away. J is TRBJ1-5 and V is TRBV19; TRBD1 might be the D (5 bases). Germline CDR1 LNHDA, CDR2 SQIVND (reference sequence). V was pared by 9 bases and J by 2 bases, with 14 bases between. The CDR3 covers 14 residues. CDR3 amino acids: CARRRGRGNQPQHF. CDR3 coding DNA: TGTGCCAGGAGAAGGGGACGGGGCAATCAGCCCCAGCATTTT. Drawing the rest from reference TRBV19 and TRBJ1-5, the complete variable domain is DGGITQSPKYLFRKEGQNVTLSCEQNLNHDAMYWYRQDPGQGLRLIYYSQIVNDFQKGDIAEGYSVSREKKESFPLTVTSAQKNPTAFYLCARRRGRGNQPQHFGDGTRLSIL.

This clone was seen a handful of times. The chain recombines TRBV28 with TRBJ1-5; D possibly corresponds to TRBD1 (5 bases). With 3 bases removed from V and 2 bases from J, the gap between germline ends came to 14 bases. The germline V gene has CDR1 MDHEN and CDR2 SYDVKM. The CDR3 spans 16 residues. Written as DNA, the CDR3 is TGTGCCAGCAGTTTCCAGGGAGGAATGGGCAATCAGCCCCAGCATTTT. This translates into CASSFQGGMGNQPQHF.

In its sample, this clone was seen many times. The chain links TRBV29-1 to TRBJ1-5, with D unclear. The CDR3 totals 12 residues. Germline loops: CDR1 SQVTM, CDR2 ANQGSEA. Trimming cost V 7 bases and J 2 bases, with 9 bases left between them. In nucleotides, the CDR3 is TGCAGCGCAACGTACGGCAATCAGCCCCAGCATTTT. Encoded protein: CSATYGNQPQHF.

This clone showed up just a few times. A read error may be the cause here, since a much bigger clone is one base away. The DNA for the CDR3 is TGTGCCAGCAGCTTAATCAGACAGGCTAAGTTTAGCACAGATACGCAGTATTTT. As protein: CASSLIRQAKFSTDTQYF. The V call is TRBV7-9, the J call TRBJ2-3; possibly TRBD1 for D (6 bases). The CDR3 is 18 residues long. The ends were cut back, 2 bases at V and 0 bases at J, with 18 bases in the middle. Looked up from germline, CDR1 is SEHNR and CDR2 is FQNEAQ (reference sequence).